This T cell receptor (beta chain) was captured in a study of beta chain features in type 1 diabetes. Expressed TCRB transcripts got sequenced, as all isolated RNA was reverse transcribed. Using immunoSEQ multiplex PCR, the repertoire was profiled, and TCRdb retains in-frame clones only, with some absent. The sample gives 150,000 to 200,000 clones, approximately 9.1% of which show up once; 2% to 3% is in the top ten. Trimming shortened V by 4 bases and J by 4 bases, and 18 bases separated the two germline ends. The CDR3 contains 15 residues. CDR1 and CDR2 from the germline V gene are SGHRS and YFSETQ. Only a few counts were recorded for this clone. Its antigen is still unknown. Study-wide results and limits: HLA influence on TCRB rearrangement stayed unresolved here. Using cDNA template may skew counts toward highly expressing activated cells.

The sequencing sample was made of central memory CD4+ T cells from blood. The source of this sequence is a woman between 18 and 29 years old in good health. The chain combines TRBV5-1 with TRBJ2-7; a possible D gene is TRBD2 (5 bases). CDR3 loop: CASSPGGGGGYEQYF. In nucleotides, the CDR3 is TGCGCCAGCAGCCCCGGAGGCGGAGGAGGATACGAGCAGTACTTC.